The next 7 T cell receptor beta chains were all read from a single sample in a study of T cells in Graves' hyperthyroidism and ophthalmopathy. Researchers amplified the TCR beta CDR3 regions from RNA transcripts. During a first-round RT-PCR of the TCR CDR3, the HTBI primer set was used. TCRdb fed the multiplex PCR reads into MiXCR, producing one record per CDR3 protein. The sample lists over 500,000 distinct CDR3 sequences, roughly 17% occurring once. Material for sequencing was blood. Receptor source: a woman under 30 with Graves' ophthalmopathy.

This clonotype was observed many times. The chain employs TRBV20-1 and TRBJ1-1; D is uncertain. Per germline, CDR1 DFQATT and CDR2 SNEGSKA (reference sequence). This CDR3 is 11 amino acids long. Trimming pared 3 bases from V and 7 bases from J, leaving 9 bases between. Here the CDR3 reads CSASKRDEAFF. The CDR3 nucleotides read TGCAGTGCTAGCAAAAGGGATGAAGCTTTCTTT.

This clonotype was recorded at least ten times. This chain's CDR3 is CSAREVAVNTEAFF. In nucleotides, the CDR3 is TGCAGTGCTAGAGAGGTCGCTGTAAACACTGAAGCTTTCTTT. V gene TRBV20-1 combines with J gene TRBJ1-1; no clear D. This CDR3 region has 14 residues. The V and J ends lost 0 bases and 2 bases respectively, with 10 bases between them. Looked up from germline, CDR1 is DFQATT and CDR2 is SNEGSKA (reference sequence).

This clonotype has just a few counts. The chain employs TRBV30 and TRBJ2-3, with a tentative D call TRBD1 (6 bases). V was pared by 5 bases and J by 2 bases, with 17 bases between. Germline V gives CDR1 GTSNPN, CDR2 SVGIG (reference sequence). The CDR3 is 15 amino acids. The CDR3 DNA is TGTGCCTGGGGGGACCTACAGGGATACACAGATACGCAGTATTTT. Protein: CAWGDLQGYTDTQYF.

This clonotype was observed many times. The junction shows a germline mismatch at one end, possibly a read error. This CDR3 is CASSLDRENSEAFF. Written as DNA, the CDR3 is TGTGCCAGCAGCTTGGACAGGGAGAACTCTGAAGCTTTCTTT. The genes are TRBV13 and TRBJ1-1; 8 positions match TRBD1. The CDR3 sequence is 14 residues long. CDR1 and CDR2 from the germline V gene are PRHDT and FYEKMQ (reference sequence). The full variable domain, its missing parts supplied by reference TRBV13 and TRBJ1-1, is AAGVIQSPRHLIKEKRETATLKCYPIPRHDTVYWYQQGPGQDPQFLISFYEKMQSDKGSIPDRFSAQQFSDYHSELNMSSLELGDSALYFCASSLDRENSEAFFGQGTRLTVV.

This clonotype was detected many times. This chain links TRBV30 with TRBJ2-3, with D maybe TRBD2 (5 bases). Trimming cost V 1 base and J 4 bases, with 15 bases left between them. Germline V CDR1 and CDR2: GTSNPN, SVGIG (reference sequence). The CDR3 has 15 residues. The DNA for the CDR3 is TGTGCCTGGAGTGGTCCCGGGGTCTACCCAGATACGCAGTATTTT. Its translation is CAWSGPGVYPDTQYF.

This clonotype was counted many times. The chain couples TRBV3-1 to TRBJ2-7, with 10 bases fitting TRBD2. Unmatched junction bases numbered 11, after V lost 6 bases and J lost 3 bases. CDR3 length equals 16 residues. Germline V lookup: CDR1 LGHDT, CDR2 YNNKEL (reference sequence). CDR3 nucleotides: TGTGCCAGCAGTAGTTCAACTAGCGGGACAATCTACGAGCAGTACTTC. Translation gives CASSSSTSGTIYEQYF.

This clonotype was counted only a few times. The chain joins TRBV9 to TRBJ1-1; no firm D call. CDR3 length: 13 residues. From germline, CDR1 is SGDLS and CDR2 YYNGEE. Deletions cut 6 bases from V and 0 bases from J, with 9 bases between. CDR3 DNA: TGTGCCAGCACCCCCGGCCTGAACACTGAAGCTTTCTTT. Translation gives CASTPGLNTEAFF.